This T cell receptor (beta chain) was observed in a study of blood T cell repertoires in COVID-19. The overall study: The origin of the acute and convalescent COVID-19 samples was the United States, Italy and Spain. The cDNA or gDNA used as material had been derived from T cells, B-cell-depleted T cells, or PBMCs.

As originally analysed: By means of reference gene primer amplification, nucleated cell counts were estimated. The method was immunoSEQ multiplex PCR; TCRdb's version includes in-frame clones alone and lacks a portion of them. From that table come the V and J calls and clone size; the DNA was used to work out D and trimming. The sample lists approximately 200,000 clones; roughly 80% were seen once. This clone has just one count. The clonotype comes from a woman aged 25 to 45 who had recovered from COVID-19. Sequencing was performed on peripheral blood.

For the CDR3, the DNA is TGTGCCAGCAGTTACCCTCGGGGAGGGAACTATGGCTACACCTTC. This sequence encodes CASSYPRGGNYGYTF. The chain couples TRBV6-2 or TRBV6-3 to TRBJ1-2; D gene ambiguous. Germline V gene lookup returns CDR1 MNHEY and CDR2 SVGEGT. The CDR3 is 15 residues long. Between the trimmed V and J ends, which lost 2 bases and 2 bases, there was a span of 12 bases.